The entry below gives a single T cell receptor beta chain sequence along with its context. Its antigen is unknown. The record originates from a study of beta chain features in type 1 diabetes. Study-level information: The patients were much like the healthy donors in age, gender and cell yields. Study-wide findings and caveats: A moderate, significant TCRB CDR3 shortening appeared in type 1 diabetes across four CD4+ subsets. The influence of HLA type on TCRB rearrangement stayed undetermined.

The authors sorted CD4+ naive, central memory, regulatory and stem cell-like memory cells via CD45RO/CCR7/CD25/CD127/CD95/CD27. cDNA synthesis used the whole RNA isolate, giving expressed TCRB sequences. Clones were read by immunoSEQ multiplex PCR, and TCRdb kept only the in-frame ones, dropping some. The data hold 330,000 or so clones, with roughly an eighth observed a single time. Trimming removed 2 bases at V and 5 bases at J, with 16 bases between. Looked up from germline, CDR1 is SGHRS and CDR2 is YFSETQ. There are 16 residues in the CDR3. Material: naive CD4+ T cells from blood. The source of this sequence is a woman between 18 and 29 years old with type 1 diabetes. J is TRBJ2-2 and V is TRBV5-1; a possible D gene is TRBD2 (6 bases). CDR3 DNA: TGCGCCAGCAGCTTAGGAGGGAGTTGGCGTACCGGGGAGCTGTTTTTT. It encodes CASSLGGSWRTGELFF.